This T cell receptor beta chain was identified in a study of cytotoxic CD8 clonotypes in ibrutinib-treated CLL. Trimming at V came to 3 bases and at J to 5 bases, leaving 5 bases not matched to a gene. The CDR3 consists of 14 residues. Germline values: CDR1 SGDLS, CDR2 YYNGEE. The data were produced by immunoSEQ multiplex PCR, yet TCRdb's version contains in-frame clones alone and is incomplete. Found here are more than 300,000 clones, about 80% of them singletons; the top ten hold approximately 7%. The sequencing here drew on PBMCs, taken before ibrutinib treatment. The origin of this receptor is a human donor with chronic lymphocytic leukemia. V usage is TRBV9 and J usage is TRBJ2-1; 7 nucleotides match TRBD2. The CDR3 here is CASSEGTINNEQFF. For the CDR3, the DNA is TGTGCCAGCAGCGAGGGGACTATTAACAATGAGCAGTTCTTC. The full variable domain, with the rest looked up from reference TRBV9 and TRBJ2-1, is DSGVTQTPKHLITATGQRVTLRCSPRSGDLSVYWYQQSLDQGLQFLIQYYNGEERAKGNILERFSAQQFPDLHSELNLSSLELGDSALYFCASSEGTINNEQFFGPGTRLTVL.